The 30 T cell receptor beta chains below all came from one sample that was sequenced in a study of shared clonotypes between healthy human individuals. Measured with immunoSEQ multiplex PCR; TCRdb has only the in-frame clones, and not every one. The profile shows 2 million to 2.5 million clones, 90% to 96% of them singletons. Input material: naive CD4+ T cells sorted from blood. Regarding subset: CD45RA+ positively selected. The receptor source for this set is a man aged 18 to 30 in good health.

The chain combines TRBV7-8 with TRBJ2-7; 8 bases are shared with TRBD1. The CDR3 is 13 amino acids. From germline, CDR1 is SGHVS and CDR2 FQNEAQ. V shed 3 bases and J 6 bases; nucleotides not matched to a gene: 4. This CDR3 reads CASSLDRVAEQYF. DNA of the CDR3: TGTGCCAGCAGCTTGGACAGGGTCGCCGAGCAGTACTTC.

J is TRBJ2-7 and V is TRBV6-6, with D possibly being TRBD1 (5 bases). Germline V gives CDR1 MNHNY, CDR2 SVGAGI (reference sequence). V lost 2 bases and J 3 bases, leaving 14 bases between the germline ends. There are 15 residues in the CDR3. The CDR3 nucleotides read TGTGCCAGCAGTTACGCGAAGGGGCCGCTCTACGAGCAGTACTTC. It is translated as CASSYAKGPLYEQYF.

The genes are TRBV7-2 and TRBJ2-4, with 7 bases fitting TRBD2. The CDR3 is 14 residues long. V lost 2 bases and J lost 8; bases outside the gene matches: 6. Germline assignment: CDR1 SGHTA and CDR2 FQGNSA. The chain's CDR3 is CASSLLGGGDIQYF. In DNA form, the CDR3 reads TGTGCCAGCAGCTTACTCGGGGGAGGGGACATTCAGTACTTC.

The CDR3 spells CASSWGGEYNEQFF. DNA for the CDR3: TGCGCCAGCAGCTGGGGGGGAGAATACAATGAGCAGTTCTTC. The rearrangement joins TRBV5-1 to TRBJ2-1, with TRBD2 identical over 7 bases. With 3 bases clipped from V and 4 bases from J, the junction kept 4 bases outside the gene matches. Germline values: CDR1 SGHRS, CDR2 YFSETQ. The CDR3 totals 14 residues. Drawing the rest from reference TRBV5-1 and TRBJ2-1, the complete variable domain is KAGVTQTPRYLIKTRGQQVTLSCSPISGHRSVSWYQQTPGQGLQFLFEYFSETQRNKGNFPGRFSGRQFSNSRSEMNVSTLELGDSALYLCASSWGGEYNEQFFGPGTRLTVL.

The CDR3 nucleotides read TGTGCCAGCAGCCAAGATTGGTCGCGGGCAGGCCCGACCGAGCAGTACTTC. Translated: CASSQDWSRAGPTEQYF. The chain uses TRBV4-2 and TRBJ2-7; possibly TRBD2 for D (5 bases). The CDR3 has 17 residues. With 0 bases removed from V and 6 bases from J, the gap between germline ends came to 21 bases. Germline values: CDR1 LGHNA, CDR2 YNFKEQ.

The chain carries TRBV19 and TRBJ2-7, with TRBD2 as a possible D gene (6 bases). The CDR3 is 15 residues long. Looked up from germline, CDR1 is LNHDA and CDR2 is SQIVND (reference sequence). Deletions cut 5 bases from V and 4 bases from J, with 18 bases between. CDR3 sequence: CASSEGLATLYEQYF. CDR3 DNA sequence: TGTGCCAGTAGTGAGGGACTCGCAACTCTATACGAGCAGTACTTC.

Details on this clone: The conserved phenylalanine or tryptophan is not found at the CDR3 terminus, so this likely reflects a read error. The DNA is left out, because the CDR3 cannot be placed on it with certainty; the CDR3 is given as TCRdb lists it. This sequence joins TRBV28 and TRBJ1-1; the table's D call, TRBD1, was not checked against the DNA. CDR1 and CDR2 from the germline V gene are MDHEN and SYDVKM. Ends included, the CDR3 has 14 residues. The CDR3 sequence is CASSGGRDRGLIQC.

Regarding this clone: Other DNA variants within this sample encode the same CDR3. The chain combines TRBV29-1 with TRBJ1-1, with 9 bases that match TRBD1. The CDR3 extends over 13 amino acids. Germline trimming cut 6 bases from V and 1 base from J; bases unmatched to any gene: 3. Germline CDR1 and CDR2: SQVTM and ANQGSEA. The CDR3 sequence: CSVDRGRNTEAFF. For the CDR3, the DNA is TGCAGCGTCGACAGGGGGAGGAACACTGAAGCTTTCTTT.

Written as DNA, the CDR3 is TGTGCCAGCAAGATAGGAGCTGAAGCTTTCTTT. Translated: CASKIGAEAFF. The gene calls are TRBV25-1 and TRBJ1-1, with D uncertain. V lost 7 bases and J lost 6, with 9 bases in between. This CDR3 is built from 11 residues. The germline V gene encodes CDR1 MGHDK and CDR2 SYGVNS.

CDR3 DNA: TGTGCCAGCTCACCCCCGGGCAGGGGTGTAGATACGCAGTATTTT. Protein product: CASSPPGRGVDTQYF. The chain combines TRBV18 with TRBJ2-3; TRBD1 might be the D (6 bases). CDR3 length equals 15 residues. CDR1 KGHSH and CDR2 LQKENI come from the germline V gene. V lost 3 bases and J 5 bases, leaving 15 bases between the germline ends.

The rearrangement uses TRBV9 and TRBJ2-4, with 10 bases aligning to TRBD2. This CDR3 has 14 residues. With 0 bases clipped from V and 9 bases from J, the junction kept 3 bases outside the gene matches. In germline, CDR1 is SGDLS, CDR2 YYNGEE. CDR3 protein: CASSVGLAGSIQYF. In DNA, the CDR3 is TGTGCCAGCAGCGTAGGACTAGCGGGTTCCATTCAGTACTTC.

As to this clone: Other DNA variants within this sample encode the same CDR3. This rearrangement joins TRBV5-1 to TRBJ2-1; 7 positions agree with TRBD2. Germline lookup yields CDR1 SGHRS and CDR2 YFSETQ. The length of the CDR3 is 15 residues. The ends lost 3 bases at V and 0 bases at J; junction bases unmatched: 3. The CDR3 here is CASSSRTSSYNEQFF. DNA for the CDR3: TGCGCCAGCAGCTCCCGGACTAGCTCCTACAATGAGCAGTTCTTC.

CDR3 DNA sequence: TGTGCCTGGATGCTTGGGGGCGCAGGAACTGAAGCTTTCTTT. This encodes CAWMLGGAGTEAFF. The gene calls are TRBV30 and TRBJ1-1; possibly TRBD1 for D (6 bases). Germline V gene data show CDR1 as GTSNPN and CDR2 as SVGIG (reference sequence). Trimming removed 4 bases at V and 5 bases at J, with 17 bases between. This CDR3 contains 14 residues. Based on the CDR3 plus reference TRBV30 and TRBJ1-1, the full variable domain is SQTIHQWPATLVQPVGSPLSLECTVEGTSNPNLYWYRQAAGRGLQLLFYSVGIGQISSEVPQNLSASRPQDRQFILSSKKLLLSDSGFYLCAWMLGGAGTEAFFGQGTRLTVV.

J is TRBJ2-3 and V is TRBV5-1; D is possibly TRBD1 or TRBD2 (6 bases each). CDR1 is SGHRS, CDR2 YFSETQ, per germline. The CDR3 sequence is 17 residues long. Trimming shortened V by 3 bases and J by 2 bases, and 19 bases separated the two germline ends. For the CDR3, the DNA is TGCGCCAGCAGCTGGAGGGGGGACTGGAAGATCACAGATACGCAGTATTTT. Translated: CASSWRGDWKITDTQYF.

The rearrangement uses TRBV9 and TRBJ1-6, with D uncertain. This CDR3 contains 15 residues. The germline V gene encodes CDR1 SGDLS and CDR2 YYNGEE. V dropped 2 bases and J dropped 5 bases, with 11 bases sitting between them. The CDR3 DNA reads TGTGCCAGCAGCGTCAGCATTTCCCATAATTCACCCCTCCACTTT. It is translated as CASSVSISHNSPLHF. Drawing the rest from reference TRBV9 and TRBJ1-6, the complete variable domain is DSGVTQTPKHLITATGQRVTLRCSPRSGDLSVYWYQQSLDQGLQFLIQYYNGEERAKGNILERFSAQQFPDLHSELNLSSLELGDSALYFCASSVSISHNSPLHFGNGTRLTVT.

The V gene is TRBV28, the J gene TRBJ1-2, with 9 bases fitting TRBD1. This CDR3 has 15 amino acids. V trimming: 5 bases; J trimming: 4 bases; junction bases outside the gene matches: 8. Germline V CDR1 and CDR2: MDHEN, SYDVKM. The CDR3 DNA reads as TGTGCCAGCAGTAGTCAACCGGGACAGGGCTATGGCTACACCTTC. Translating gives CASSSQPGQGYGYTF.

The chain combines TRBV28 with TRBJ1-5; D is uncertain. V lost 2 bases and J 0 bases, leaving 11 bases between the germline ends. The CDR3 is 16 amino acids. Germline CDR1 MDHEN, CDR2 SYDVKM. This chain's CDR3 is CASSLGGVYSNQPQHF. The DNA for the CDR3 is TGTGCCAGCAGTTTAGGCGGCGTTTATAGCAATCAGCCCCAGCATTTT.

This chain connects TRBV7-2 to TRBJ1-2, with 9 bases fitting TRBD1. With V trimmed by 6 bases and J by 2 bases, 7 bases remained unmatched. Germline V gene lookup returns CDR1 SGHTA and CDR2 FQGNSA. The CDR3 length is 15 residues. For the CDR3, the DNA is TGTGCCAGCAGACAAACAGGGGGCGTGAACTATGGCTACACCTTC. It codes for CASRQTGGVNYGYTF. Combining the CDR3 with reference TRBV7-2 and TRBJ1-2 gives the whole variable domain GAGVSQSPSNKVTEKGKDVELRCDPISGHTALYWYRQSLGQGLEFLIYFQGNSAPDKSGLPSDRFSAERTGGSVSTLTIQRTQQEDSAVYLCASRQTGGVNYGYTFGSGTRLTVV.

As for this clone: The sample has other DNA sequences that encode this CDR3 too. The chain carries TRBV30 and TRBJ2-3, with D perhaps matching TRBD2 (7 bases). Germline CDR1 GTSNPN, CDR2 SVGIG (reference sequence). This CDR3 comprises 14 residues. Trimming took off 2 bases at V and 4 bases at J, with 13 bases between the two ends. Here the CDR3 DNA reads TGTGCCTGGAGTAGATCGGGGGGCGCAGATACGCAGTATTTT. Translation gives CAWSRSGGADTQYF.

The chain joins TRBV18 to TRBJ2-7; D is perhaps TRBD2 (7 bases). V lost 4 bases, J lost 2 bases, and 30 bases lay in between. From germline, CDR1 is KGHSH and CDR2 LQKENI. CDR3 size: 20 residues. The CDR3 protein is CASSQARGGGLEKAPYEQYF. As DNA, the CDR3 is TGTGCCAGCTCACAAGCTAGGGGGGGCGGCCTCGAAAAGGCACCCTACGAGCAGTACTTC. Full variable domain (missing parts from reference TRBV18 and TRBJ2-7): NAGVMQNPRHLVRRRGQEARLRCSPMKGHSHVYWYRQLPEEGLKFMVYLQKENIIDESGMPKERFSAEFPKEGPSILRIQQVVRGDSAAYFCASSQARGGGLEKAPYEQYFGPGTRLTVT.

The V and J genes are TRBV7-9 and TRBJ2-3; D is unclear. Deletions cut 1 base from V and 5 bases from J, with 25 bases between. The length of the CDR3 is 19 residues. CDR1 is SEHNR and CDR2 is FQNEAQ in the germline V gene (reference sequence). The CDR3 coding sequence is TGTGCCAGCAGCTTAGATATTTGGGTTGAGCCCGGCGAGAGAGATACGCAGTATTTT. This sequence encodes CASSLDIWVEPGERDTQYF.

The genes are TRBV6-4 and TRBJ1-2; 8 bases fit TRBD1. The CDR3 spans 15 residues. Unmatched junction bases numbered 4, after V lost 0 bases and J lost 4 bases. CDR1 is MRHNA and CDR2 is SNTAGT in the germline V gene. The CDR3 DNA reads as TGTGCCAGCAGTGACTCCCCAGGGGGCGTCTATGGCTACACCTTC. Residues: CASSDSPGGVYGYTF.

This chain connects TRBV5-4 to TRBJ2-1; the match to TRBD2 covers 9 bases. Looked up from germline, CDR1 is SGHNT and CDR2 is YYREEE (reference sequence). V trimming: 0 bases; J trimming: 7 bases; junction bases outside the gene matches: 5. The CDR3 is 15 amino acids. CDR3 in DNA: TGTGCCAGCAGCTTGGAATTAGCGGGGGTAAATGAGCAGTTCTTC. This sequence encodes CASSLELAGVNEQFF.

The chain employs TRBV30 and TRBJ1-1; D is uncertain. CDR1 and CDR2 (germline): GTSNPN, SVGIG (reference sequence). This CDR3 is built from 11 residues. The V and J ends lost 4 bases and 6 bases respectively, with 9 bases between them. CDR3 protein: CAWMQDAEAFF. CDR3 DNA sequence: TGTGCCTGGATGCAAGACGCTGAAGCTTTCTTT.

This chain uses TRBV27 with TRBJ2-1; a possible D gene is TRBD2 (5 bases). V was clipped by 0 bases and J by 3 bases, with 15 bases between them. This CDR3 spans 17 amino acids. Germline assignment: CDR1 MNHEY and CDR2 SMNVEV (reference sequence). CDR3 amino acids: CASSLSVERDFYNEQFF. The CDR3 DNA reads TGTGCCAGCAGTTTATCGGTTGAGAGGGATTTCTACAATGAGCAGTTCTTC.

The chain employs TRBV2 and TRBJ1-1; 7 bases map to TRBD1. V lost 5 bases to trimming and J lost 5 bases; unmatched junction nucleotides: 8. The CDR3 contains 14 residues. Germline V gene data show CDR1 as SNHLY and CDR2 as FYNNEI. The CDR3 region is CASSPTGVGTEAFF. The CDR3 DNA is TGTGCCAGCAGTCCTACAGGGGTGGGGACTGAAGCTTTCTTT.

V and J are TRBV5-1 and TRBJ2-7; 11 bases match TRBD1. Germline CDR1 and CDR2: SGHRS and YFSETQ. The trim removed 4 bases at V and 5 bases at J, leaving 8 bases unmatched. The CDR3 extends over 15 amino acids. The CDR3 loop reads CASSKGQGAYHEQYF. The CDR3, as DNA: TGCGCCAGCAGCAAAGGACAGGGGGCTTATCACGAGCAGTACTTC.

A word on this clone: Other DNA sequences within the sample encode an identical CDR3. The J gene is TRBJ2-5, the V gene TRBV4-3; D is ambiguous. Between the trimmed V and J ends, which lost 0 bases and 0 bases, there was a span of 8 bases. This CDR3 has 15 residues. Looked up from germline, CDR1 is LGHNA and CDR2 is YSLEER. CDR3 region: CASSQDNLYQETQYF. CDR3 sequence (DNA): TGCGCCAGCAGCCAAGATAACCTCTACCAAGAGACCCAGTACTTC.

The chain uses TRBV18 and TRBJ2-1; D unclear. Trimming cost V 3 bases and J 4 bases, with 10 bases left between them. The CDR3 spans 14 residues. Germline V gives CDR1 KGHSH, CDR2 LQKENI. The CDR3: CASSPSKGYNEQFF. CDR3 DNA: TGTGCCAGCTCACCCTCCAAAGGATACAATGAGCAGTTCTTC.

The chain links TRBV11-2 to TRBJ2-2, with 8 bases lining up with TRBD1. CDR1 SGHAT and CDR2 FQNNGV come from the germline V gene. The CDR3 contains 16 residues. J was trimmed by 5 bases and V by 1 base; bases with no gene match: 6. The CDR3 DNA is TGTGCCAGCAGCTTAGTTTGGACAGGGAGGACCGGGGAGCTGTTTTTT. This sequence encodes CASSLVWTGRTGELFF. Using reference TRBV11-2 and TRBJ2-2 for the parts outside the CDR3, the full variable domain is EAGVAQSPRYKIIEKRQSVAFWCNPISGHATLYWYQQILGQGPKLLIQFQNNGVVDDSQLPKDRFSAERLKGVDSTLKIQPAKLEDSAVYLCASSLVWTGRTGELFFGEGSRLTVL.